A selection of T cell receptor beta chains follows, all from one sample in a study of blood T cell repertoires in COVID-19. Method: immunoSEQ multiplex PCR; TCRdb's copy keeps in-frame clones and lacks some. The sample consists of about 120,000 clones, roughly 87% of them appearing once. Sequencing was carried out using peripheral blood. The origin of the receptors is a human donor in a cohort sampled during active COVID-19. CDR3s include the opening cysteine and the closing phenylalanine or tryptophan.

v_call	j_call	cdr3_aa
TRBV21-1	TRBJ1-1	CASSKGEENTEAFF
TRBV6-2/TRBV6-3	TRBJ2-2	CASSYPSLLAGSNTGELFF
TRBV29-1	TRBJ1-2	CSVESPLQGRLHGYTF
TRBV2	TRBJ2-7	CASRRAYEQYF
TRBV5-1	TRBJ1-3	CASSLAGDGNTIYF
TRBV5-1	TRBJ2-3	CASSMTSGADTQYF
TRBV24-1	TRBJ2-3	CATSDLVSGDTQYF
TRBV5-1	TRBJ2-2	CASSPGQTYTGELFF
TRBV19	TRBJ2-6	CASRLQVSGANVLTF
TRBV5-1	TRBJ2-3	CASSSLSGASTDTQYF
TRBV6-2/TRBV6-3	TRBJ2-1	CASSLFSSGGYSYNEQFF
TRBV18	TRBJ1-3	CASSLGTAGNTIYF
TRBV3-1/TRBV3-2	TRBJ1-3	CASSQDLGLLGNTIYF
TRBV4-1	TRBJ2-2	CASSQVVRVTRWELFF
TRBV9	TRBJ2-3	CASSGRDRGTDTQYF
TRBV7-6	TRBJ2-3	CASSSPLLATDTQYF
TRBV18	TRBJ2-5	CASSPQALALETQYF
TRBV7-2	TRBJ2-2	CASSLHGAGGNTGELFF
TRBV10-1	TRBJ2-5	CASSARTGGTETQYF
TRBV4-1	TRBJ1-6	CASSPGMSLHF
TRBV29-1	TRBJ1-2	CSIPRVGVGYTF
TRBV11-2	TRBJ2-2	CASSPALSNTGELFF
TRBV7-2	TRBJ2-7	CASSYRTGGYEQYF
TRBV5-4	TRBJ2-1	CASSFGTSGSYNEQFF
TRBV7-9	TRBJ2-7	CASSLGMGGAEQYF
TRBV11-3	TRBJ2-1	CASSPTPGLVSYNEQFF
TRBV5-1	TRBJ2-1	CASSPLRTGGREQFF
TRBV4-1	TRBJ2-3	CASSQAGFTDTQYF
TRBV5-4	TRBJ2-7	CASSLDPPASGRSYEQYF
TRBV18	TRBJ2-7	CASSGSSYEQYF
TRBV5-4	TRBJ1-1	CASSPGQSRTMNTEAFF
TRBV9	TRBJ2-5	CASSPNAGETQYF
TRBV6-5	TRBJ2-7	CASAPGVPAYEQYF
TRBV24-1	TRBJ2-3	CATSDPGLAGVDTQYF
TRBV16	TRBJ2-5	CASSQWAGSSGRDQETQYF
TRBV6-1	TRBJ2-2	CASSERVARDTGELFF
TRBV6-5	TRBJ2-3	CASRLEAGGADTQYF
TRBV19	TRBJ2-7	CASSFNSGIWNEQYF
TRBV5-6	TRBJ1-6	CASSFQGPGNSPLHF
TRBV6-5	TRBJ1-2	CASSGSTGLNGGYTF
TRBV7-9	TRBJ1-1	CASSDRGLVTEAFF
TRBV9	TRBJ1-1	CASSVTGRNTEAFF
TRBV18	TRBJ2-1	CASSPRETEQFF
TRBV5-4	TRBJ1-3	CASSVDSSGNTIYF
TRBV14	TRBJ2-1	CASSHFGDRVYNEQFF
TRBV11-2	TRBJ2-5	CASSNPGTGDLETQYF
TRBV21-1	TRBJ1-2	CASSKGSGLDYTF